This T cell receptor beta chain was documented in a study of cytomegalovirus exposure and HLA in healthy donors. The CDR3 contains 14 residues. Per germline, CDR1 SGHRS and CDR2 YFSETQ. V was clipped by 0 bases and J by 2 bases, with 8 bases between them. The PCR was carried out with 60 Vbeta primers and 13 Jbeta primers. Clones were sequenced by immunoSEQ multiplex PCR, and TCRdb holds only the in-frame ones, with some missing. Counted here are around 70,000 clones, 86% occurring once; the ten biggest clones make up 2%. The chain uses TRBV5-1 and TRBJ2-5; D is ambiguous. The material sequenced was PBMCs. The receptor was derived from a woman between 25 and 40 years old in good health and CMV-seronegative. CDR3 sequence (DNA): TGCGCCAGCAGCTTGGACAGTCTACAAGAGACCCAGTACTTC. Translation gives CASSLDSLQETQYF.